Listed below are T cell receptor beta chains from one sample, sequenced in a study of type 1 regulatory T cells. No antigen has been identified for these receptors. TCRdb fed the reads into MiXCR, producing one record per CDR3 protein. This sample yields just under 65,000 distinct CDR3 sequences, of which approximately 50% are seen a single time; more than 2% belongs to the top ten. Sequencing used cultured non-Tr1 T cells, either the whole culture or a sorted T cell fraction (not recorded which). All receptors come from a human donor in good health. Both conserved end residues are trimmed from each CDR3.

V gene: TRBV6-6
J gene: TRBJ2-7
CDR3 length: 14
CDR3 protein: ASSPIPGGGRYEQY

V gene: TRBV10-3
J gene: TRBJ1-6
CDR3 length: 11
CDR3 protein: AISPGLNSPLH

V gene: TRBV21-1
J gene: TRBJ2-1
CDR3 length: 16
CDR3 protein: ASSKGASSLGDYNEQF

V gene: TRBV7-2
J gene: TRBJ1-1
CDR3 length: 11
CDR3 protein: ASSLQGAVEAF

V gene: TRBV7-6
J gene: TRBJ2-5
CDR3 length: 12
CDR3 protein: ASSLGFSWETQY

V gene: TRBV5-1
J gene: TRBJ1-1
CDR3 length: 13
CDR3 protein: ASSLVGNMNTEAF

V gene: TRBV11-2
J gene: TRBJ2-3
CDR3 length: 14
CDR3 protein: ASSPLRGRHVDTQY

V gene: TRBV13
J gene: TRBJ2-7
CDR3 length: 13
CDR3 protein: ASSRYVNRVYEQY

V gene: TRBV7-2
J gene: TRBJ1-6
CDR3 length: 12
CDR3 protein: ASSMPQWDSPLH

V gene: TRBV6-6
J gene: TRBJ1-4
CDR3 length: 12
CDR3 protein: ASSPGLSNEKLF

V gene: TRBV7-9
J gene: TRBJ2-2
CDR3 length: 15
CDR3 protein: ASSLEGRQGSAGELF